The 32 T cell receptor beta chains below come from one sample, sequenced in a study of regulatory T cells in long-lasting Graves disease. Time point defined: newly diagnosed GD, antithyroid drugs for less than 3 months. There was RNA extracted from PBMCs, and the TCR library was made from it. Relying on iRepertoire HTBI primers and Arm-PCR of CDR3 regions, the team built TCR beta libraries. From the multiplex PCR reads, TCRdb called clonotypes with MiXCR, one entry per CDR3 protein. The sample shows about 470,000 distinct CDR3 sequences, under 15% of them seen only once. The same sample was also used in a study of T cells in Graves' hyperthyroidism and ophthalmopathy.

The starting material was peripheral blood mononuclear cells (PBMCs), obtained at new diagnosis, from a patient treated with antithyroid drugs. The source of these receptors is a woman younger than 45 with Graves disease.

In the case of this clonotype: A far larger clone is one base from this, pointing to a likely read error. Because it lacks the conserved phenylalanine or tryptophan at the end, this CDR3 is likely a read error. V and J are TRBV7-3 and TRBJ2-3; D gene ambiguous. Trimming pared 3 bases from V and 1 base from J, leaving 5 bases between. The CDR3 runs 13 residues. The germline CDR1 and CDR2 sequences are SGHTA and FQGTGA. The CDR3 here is CASSFRRTDTQYY. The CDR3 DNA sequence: TGTGCCAGCAGCTTCAGACGCACAGATACGCAGTATTAT.

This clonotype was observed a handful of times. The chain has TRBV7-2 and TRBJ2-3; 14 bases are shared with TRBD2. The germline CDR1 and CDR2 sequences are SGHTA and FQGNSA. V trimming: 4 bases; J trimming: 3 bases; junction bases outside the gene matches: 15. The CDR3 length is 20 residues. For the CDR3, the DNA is TGTGCCAGCAGCTCACTACCGGGACTAGCGGGAGATTACGGGACAGATACGCAGTATTTT. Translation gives CASSSLPGLAGDYGTDTQYF.

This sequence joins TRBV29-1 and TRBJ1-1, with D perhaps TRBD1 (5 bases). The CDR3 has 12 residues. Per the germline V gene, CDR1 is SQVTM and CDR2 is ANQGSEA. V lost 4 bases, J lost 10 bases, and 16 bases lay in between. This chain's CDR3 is CSVGEGRRGAFF. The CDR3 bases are TGCAGCGTTGGGGAGGGGCGGCGGGGAGCTTTCTTT.

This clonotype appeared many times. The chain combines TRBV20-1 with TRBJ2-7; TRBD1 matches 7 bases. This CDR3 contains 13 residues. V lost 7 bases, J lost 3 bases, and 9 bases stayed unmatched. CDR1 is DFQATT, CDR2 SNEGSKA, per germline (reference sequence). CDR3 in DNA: TGCAGTGTTAGGGGGCAGGTGGGCTACGAGCAGTACTTC. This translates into CSVRGQVGYEQYF.

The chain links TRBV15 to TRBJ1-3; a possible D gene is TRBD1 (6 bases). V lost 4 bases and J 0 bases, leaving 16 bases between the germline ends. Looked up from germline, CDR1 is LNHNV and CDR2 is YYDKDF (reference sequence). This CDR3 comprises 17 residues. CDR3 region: CATSKDRTHLSGNTIYF. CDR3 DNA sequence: TGTGCCACCAGCAAAGACAGGACCCACCTCTCTGGAAACACCATATATTTT.

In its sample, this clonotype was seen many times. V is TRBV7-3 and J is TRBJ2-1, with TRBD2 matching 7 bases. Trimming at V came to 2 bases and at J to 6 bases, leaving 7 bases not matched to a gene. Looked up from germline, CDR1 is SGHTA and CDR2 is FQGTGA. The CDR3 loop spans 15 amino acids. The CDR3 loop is CASSLQGGLSNEQFF. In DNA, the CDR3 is TGTGCCAGCAGCTTACAGGGAGGGCTCTCCAATGAGCAGTTCTTC.

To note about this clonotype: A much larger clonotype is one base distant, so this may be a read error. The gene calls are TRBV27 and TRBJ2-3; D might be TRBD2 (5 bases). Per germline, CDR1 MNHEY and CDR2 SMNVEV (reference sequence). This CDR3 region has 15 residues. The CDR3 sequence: CASGLVFGRADTQYF. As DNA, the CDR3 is TGTGCCAGCGGTTTAGTATTTGGGCGGGCAGATACGCAGTATTTT.

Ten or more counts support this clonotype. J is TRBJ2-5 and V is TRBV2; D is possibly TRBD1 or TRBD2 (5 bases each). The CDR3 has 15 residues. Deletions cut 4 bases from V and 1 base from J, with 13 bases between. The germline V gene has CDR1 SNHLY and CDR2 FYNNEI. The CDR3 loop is CASSGGSWAQETQYF. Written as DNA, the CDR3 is TGTGCCAGCAGTGGGGGGAGTTGGGCCCAAGAGACCCAGTACTTC.

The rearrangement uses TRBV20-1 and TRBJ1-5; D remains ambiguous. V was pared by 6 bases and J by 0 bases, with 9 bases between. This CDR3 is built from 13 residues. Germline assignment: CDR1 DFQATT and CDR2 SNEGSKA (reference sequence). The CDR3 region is CSARDSSNQPQHF. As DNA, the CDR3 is TGCAGTGCCCGTGACTCTAGCAATCAGCCCCAGCATTTT.

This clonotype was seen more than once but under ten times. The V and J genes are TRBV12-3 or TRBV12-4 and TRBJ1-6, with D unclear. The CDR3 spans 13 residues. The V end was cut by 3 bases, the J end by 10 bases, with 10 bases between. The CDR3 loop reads CASSLFARSPLHF. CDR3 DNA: TGTGCCAGCAGTTTGTTCGCGAGGTCACCCCTCCACTTT.

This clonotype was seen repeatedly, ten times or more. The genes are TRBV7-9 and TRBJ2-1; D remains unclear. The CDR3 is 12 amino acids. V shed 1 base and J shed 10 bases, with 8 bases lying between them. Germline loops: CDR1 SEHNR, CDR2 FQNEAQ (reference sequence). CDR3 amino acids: CASSLEVTEQFF. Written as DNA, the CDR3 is TGTGCCAGCAGCTTAGAGGTTACCGAGCAGTTCTTC.

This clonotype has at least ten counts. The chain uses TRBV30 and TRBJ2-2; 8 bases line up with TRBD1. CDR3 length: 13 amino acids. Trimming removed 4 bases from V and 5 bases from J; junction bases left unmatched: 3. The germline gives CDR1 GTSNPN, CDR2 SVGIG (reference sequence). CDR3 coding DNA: TGTGCCTGGACCGACAGGGGAACCGGGGAGCTGTTTTTT. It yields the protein CAWTDRGTGELFF.

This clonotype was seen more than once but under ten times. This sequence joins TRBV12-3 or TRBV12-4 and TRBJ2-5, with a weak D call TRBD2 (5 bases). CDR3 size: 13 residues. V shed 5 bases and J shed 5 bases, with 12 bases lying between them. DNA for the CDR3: TGTGCCAGCAGTATAACTAGTCACGAGACCCAGTACTTC. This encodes CASSITSHETQYF.

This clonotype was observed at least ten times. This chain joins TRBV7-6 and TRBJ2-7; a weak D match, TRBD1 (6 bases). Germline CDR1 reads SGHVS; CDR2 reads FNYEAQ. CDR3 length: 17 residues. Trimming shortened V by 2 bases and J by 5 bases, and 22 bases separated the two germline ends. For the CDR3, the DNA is TGTGCCAGCAGCTTAAAGGTCCGCAAAACAGGGATCGACGAGCAGTACTTC. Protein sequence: CASSLKVRKTGIDEQYF.

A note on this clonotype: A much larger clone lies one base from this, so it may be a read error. As DNA, the CDR3 is TGTGCCAGCAGCGCCCACAGGAACACTGAAGCTTTCTTT. Amino acids: CASSAHRNTEAFF. V is TRBV9 and J is TRBJ1-1, with D unclear. Trimming took 3 bases from V and 1 from J, leaving 7 bases between them. CDR3 size: 13 residues. Germline CDR1 SGDLS, CDR2 YYNGEE.

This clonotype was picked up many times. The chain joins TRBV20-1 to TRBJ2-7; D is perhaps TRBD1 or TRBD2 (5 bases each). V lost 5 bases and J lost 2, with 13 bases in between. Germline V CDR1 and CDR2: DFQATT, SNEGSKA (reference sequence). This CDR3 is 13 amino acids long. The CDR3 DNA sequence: TGCAGTGCTGGGGACCTGGGCACCTACGAGCAGTACTTC. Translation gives CSAGDLGTYEQYF.

CDR3 residues: CASSLLRGLGANTEAFF. The CDR3 nucleotides are TGTGCCAGCAGCCTCCTCAGGGGCCTCGGGGCCAACACTGAAGCTTTCTTT. The chain is built from TRBV7-9 and TRBJ1-1; TRBD1 is a possible D gene (6 bases). The CDR3 runs 17 residues. Trimming took off 5 bases at V and 2 bases at J, with 21 bases between the two ends. CDR1 and CDR2 from the germline V gene are SEHNR and FQNEAQ (reference sequence).

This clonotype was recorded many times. The CDR3 DNA follows: TGTGCCAGTAACATTCCCGGATTTCAGAACACTGAAGCTTTCTTT. It specifies CASNIPGFQNTEAFF. The chain has TRBV19 and TRBJ1-1; D uncertain. The CDR3 length is 15 residues. V was cut by 7 bases and J by 1 base, with 16 bases left in between. Germline V CDR1 and CDR2: LNHDA, SQIVND (reference sequence).

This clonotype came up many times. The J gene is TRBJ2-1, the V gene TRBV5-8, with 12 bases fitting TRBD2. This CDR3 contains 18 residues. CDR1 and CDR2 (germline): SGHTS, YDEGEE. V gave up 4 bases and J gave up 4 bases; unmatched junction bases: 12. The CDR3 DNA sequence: TGTGCCAGCAGCCCCGGGGGTAGACTAGCGGGGGAATACAATGAGCAGTTCTTC. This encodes CASSPGGRLAGEYNEQFF.

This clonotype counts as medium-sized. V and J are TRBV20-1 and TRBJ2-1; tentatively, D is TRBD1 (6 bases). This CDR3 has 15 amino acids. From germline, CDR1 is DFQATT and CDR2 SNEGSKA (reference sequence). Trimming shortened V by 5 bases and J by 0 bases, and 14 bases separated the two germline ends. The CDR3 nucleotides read TGCAGTGCTTTAGGGGGAGAGGTCTCCTACAATGAGCAGTTCTTC. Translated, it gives CSALGGEVSYNEQFF.

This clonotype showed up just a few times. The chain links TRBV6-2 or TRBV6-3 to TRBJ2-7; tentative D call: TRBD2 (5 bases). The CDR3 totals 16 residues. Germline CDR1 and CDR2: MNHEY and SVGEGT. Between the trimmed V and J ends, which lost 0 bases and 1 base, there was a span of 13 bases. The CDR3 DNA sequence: TGTGCCAGCAGTTACTCGAGAGTTTCGGGGTCCTACGAGCAGTACTTC. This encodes CASSYSRVSGSYEQYF.

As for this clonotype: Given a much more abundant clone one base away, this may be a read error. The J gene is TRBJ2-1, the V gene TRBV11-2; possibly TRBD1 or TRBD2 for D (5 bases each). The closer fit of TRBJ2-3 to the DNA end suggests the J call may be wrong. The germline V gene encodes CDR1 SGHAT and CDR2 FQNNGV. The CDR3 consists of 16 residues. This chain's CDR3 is CASSFRERIFSDTQYF. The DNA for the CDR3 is TGTGCCAGCAGCTTCAGGGAGCGGATCTTTTCCGATACGCAGTATTTT.

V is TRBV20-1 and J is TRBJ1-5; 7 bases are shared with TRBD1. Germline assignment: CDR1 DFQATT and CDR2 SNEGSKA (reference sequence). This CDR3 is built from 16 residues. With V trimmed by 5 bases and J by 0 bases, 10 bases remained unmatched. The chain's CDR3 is CSALFGTAYSNQPQHF. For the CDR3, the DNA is TGCAGTGCTCTATTCGGGACAGCTTATAGCAATCAGCCCCAGCATTTT.

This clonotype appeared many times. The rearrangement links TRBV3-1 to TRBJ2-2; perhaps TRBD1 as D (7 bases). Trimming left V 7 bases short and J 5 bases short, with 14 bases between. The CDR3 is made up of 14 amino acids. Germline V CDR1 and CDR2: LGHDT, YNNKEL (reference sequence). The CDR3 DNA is TGTGCCAGCAACCCCAGGGGGGCGACCGGGGAGCTGTTTTTT. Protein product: CASNPRGATGELFF.

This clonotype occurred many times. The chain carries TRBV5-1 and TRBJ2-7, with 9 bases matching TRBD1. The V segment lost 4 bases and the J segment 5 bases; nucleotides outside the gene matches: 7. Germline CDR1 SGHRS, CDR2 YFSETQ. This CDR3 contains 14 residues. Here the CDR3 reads CASSLGQGFDEQYF. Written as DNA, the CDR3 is TGCGCCAGCAGCCTCGGACAGGGGTTCGACGAGCAGTACTTC.

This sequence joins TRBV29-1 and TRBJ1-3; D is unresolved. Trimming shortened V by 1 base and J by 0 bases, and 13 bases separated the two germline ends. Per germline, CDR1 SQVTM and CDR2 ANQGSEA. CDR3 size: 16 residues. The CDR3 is CSVEGMDRRSGNTIYF. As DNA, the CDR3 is TGCAGCGTTGAAGGAATGGACCGCCGCTCTGGAAACACCATATATTTT.

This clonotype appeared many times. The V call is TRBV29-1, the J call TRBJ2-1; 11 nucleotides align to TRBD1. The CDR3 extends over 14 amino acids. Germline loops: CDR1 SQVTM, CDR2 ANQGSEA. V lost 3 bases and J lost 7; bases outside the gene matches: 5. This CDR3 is CSVDWGQGGNEQFF. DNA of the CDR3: TGCAGCGTTGACTGGGGACAGGGGGGGAATGAGCAGTTCTTC.

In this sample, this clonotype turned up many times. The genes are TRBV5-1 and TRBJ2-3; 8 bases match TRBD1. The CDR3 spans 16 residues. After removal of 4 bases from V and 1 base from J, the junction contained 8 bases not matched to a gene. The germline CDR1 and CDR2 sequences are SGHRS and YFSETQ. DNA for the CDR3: TGCGCCAGCAGCCCTGGCGGACAGGGCCGCACAGATACGCAGTATTTT. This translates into CASSPGGQGRTDTQYF.

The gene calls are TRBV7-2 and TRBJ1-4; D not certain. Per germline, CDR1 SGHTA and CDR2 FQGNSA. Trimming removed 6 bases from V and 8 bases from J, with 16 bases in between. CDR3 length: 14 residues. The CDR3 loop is CASRPTSPGEKLFF. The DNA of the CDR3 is TGTGCCAGCAGACCCACGTCCCCGGGGGAAAAACTGTTTTTT.

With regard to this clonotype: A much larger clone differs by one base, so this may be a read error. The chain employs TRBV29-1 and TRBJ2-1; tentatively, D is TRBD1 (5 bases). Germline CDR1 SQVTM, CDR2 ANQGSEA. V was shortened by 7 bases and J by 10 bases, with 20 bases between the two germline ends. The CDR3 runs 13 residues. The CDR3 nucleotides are TGCAGCGCCCTGACCTGGGGCAGGTACGAGCAGTTCTTC. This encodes CSALTWGRYEQFF.

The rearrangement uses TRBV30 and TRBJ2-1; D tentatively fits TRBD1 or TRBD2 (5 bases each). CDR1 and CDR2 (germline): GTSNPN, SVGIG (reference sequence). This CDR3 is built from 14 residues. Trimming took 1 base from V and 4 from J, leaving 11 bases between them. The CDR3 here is CAWSAGDQYNEQFF. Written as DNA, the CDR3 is TGTGCCTGGAGTGCCGGGGACCAGTACAATGAGCAGTTCTTC.

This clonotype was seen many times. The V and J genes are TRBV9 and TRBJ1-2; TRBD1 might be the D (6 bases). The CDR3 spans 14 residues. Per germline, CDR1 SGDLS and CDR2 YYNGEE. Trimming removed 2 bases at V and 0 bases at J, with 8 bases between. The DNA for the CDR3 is TGTGCCAGCAGCGTCCGACAGGCTAACTATGGCTACACCTTC. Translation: CASSVRQANYGYTF.